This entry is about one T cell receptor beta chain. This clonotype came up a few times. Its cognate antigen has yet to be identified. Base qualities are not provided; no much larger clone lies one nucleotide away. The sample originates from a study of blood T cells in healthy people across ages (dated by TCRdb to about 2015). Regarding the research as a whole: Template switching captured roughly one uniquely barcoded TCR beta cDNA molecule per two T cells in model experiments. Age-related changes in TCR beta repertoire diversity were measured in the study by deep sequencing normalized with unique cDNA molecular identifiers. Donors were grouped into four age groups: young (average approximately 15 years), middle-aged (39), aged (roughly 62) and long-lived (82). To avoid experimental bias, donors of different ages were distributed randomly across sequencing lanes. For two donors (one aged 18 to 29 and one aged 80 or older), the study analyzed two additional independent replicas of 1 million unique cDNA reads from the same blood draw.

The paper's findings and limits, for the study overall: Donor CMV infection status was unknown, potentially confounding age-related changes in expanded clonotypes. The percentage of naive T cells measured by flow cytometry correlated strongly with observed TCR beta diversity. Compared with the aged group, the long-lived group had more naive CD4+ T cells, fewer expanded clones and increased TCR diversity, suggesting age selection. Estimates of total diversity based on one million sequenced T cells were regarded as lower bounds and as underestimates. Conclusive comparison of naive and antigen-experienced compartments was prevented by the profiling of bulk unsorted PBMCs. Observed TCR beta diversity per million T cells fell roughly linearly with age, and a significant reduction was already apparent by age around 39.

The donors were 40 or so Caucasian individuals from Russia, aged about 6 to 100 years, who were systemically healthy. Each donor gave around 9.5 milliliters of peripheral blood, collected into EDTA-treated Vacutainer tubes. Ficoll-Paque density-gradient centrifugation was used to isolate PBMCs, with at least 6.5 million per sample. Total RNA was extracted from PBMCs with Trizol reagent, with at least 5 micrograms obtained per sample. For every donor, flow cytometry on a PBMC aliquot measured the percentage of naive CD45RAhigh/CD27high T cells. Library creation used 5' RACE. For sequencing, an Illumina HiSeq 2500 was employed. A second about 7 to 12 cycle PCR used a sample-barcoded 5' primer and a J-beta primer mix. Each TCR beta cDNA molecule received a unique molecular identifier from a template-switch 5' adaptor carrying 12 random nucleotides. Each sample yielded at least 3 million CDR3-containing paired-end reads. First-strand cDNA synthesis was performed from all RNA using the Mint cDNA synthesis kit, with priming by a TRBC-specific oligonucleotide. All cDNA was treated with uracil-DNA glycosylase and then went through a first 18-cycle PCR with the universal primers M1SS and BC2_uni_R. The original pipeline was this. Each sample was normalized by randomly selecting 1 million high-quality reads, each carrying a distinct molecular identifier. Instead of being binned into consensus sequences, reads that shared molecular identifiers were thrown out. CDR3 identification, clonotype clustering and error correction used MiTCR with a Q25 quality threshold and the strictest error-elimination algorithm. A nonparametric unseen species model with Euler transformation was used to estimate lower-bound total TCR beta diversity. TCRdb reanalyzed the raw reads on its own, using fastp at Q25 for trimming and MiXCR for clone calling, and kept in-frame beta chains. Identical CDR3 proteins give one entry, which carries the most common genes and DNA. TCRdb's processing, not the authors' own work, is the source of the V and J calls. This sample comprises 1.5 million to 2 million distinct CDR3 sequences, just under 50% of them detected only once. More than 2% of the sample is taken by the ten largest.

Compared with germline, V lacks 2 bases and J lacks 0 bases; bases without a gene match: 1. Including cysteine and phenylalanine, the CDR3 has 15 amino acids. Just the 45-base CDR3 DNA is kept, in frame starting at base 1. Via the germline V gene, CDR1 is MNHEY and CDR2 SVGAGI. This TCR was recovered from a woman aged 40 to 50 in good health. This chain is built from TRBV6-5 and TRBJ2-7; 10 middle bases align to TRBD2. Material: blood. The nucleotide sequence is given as TGTGCCAGCAGTTACCTAGCGGGGGTCTCCTACGAGCAGTACTTC. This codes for CASSYLAGVSYEQYF.